These 29 T cell receptor beta chains were sequenced from one sample in a study of T cells in Graves' hyperthyroidism and ophthalmopathy. Amplification of TCR beta CDR3 regions was performed using RNA transcripts as template. When the TCR CDR3 underwent first-round RT-PCR, the HTBI primer set was used. TCRdb reprocessed the multiplex PCR reads with MiXCR, giving one entry per CDR3 protein. The sample carries approximately 690,000 distinct CDR3 sequences, about a fifth recorded once. The sample was blood. These receptors were collected from a man aged 25-45 years with Graves' ophthalmopathy.

This clonotype was detected only a few times. This chain joins TRBV20-1 and TRBJ2-7, with no clear D. V lost 0 bases, J lost 5 bases, and 8 bases lay in between. CDR3 size: 12 residues. Germline values: CDR1 DFQATT, CDR2 SNEGSKA (reference sequence). The CDR3 here is CSARDQLDEQYF. The CDR3 DNA follows: TGCAGTGCTAGAGACCAACTTGACGAGCAGTACTTC.

A few counts support this clonotype. The gene calls are TRBV27 and TRBJ2-2, with 8 bases lining up with TRBD2. CDR3 size: 19 residues. With 6 bases clipped from V and 0 bases from J, the junction kept 15 bases outside the gene matches. Germline CDR1 MNHEY, CDR2 SMNVEV (reference sequence). The chain's CDR3 is CASSLMSGSGAANTGELFF. The CDR3 DNA is TGTGCCAGCAGCCTTATGTCGGGTAGCGGGGCGGCGAACACCGGGGAGCTGTTTTTT.

This clonotype came up many times. The rearrangement links TRBV7-9 to TRBJ1-1; possible D gene TRBD1, 5 bases. Germline V gene lookup returns CDR1 SEHNR and CDR2 FQNEAQ (reference sequence). This CDR3 contains 12 residues. The germline V and J ends were trimmed by 5 bases and 7 bases, with 11 bases remaining between them. DNA for the CDR3: TGTGCCAGCAGCGGGGCGGGCTTTGAAGCTTTCTTT. Protein product: CASSGAGFEAFF.

The chain combines TRBV10-3 with TRBJ1-5; 10 nucleotides line up with TRBD1. Germline V CDR1 and CDR2: ENHRY, SYGVKD. Unmatched junction bases numbered 10, after V lost 1 base and J lost 1 base. The CDR3 length is 19 residues. The CDR3 protein is CAISEYWTGGDKSNQPQHF. The DNA for the CDR3 is TGTGCCATCAGTGAGTATTGGACAGGGGGTGACAAGAGCAATCAGCCCCAGCATTTT.

This clonotype came up a few times. The J gene is TRBJ1-1, the V gene TRBV6-1; TRBD1 is a possible D gene (5 bases). The germline V and J ends were trimmed by 5 bases and 0 bases, with 19 bases remaining between them. Germline CDR1 and CDR2: MNHNS and SASEGT. The CDR3 has 17 amino acids. The CDR3 is CASSPQPGTFMNTEAFF. DNA for the CDR3: TGTGCCAGCAGTCCGCAACCCGGGACTTTCATGAACACTGAAGCTTTCTTT.

The V call is TRBV4-2, the J call TRBJ2-5, with 7 bases matching TRBD2. The V gene end was trimmed by 1 base and the J gene end by 5 bases; junction bases not matched to a gene: 10. CDR3 length equals 16 residues. Germline CDR1 and CDR2: LGHNA and YNFKEQ. In nucleotides, the CDR3 is TGTGCCAGCAGCCAAGGTTGGGAGGGCCCCCAGGAGACCCAGTACTTC. Protein product: CASSQGWEGPQETQYF.

The chain carries TRBV28 and TRBJ2-1; 7 nucleotides align to TRBD2. The CDR3 spans 14 residues. The V gene's germline CDR1 is MDHEN and CDR2 SYDVKM. V lost 7 bases to trimming and J lost 10 bases; unmatched junction nucleotides: 13. CDR3 sequence reads: CASKPRGGRPEQFF. CDR3 in DNA: TGTGCCAGCAAGCCGAGGGGCGGGAGACCCGAGCAGTTCTTC.

The genes are TRBV20-1 and TRBJ2-7, with TRBD1 matching 9 bases. This CDR3 spans 16 amino acids. The J segment lost 6 bases and the V segment lost 2 bases, leaving 14 bases of the junction unmatched. The germline gives CDR1 DFQATT, CDR2 SNEGSKA (reference sequence). Written as DNA, the CDR3 is TGCAGTGCTAGACCGTTGACCGGGACAGGGTTGCGCGAGCAGTACTTC. Translated: CSARPLTGTGLREQYF.

J is TRBJ2-3 and V is TRBV20-1, with D tentatively TRBD2 (5 bases). Per germline, CDR1 DFQATT and CDR2 SNEGSKA (reference sequence). V was trimmed by 0 bases and J by 1 base, leaving 11 bases between them. There are 15 residues in the CDR3. The DNA for the CDR3 is TGCAGTGCTAGAGATCACCGGGGAGGCACAGATACGCAGTATTTT. It translates to CSARDHRGGTDTQYF.

This clonotype was counted ten times or more. The J gene is TRBJ2-7, the V gene TRBV7-8; D is unresolved. Germline CDR1 and CDR2: SGHVS and FQNEAQ. Trimming shortened V by 5 bases and J by 6 bases, and 23 bases separated the two germline ends. This CDR3 comprises 16 residues. CDR3 in amino acids: CASSPVSRSWGSEQYF. The CDR3, as DNA: TGTGCCAGCAGCCCGGTTTCCCGTTCTTGGGGTAGCGAGCAGTACTTC.

This clonotype showed up just a few times. No conserved phenylalanine or tryptophan ends this CDR3, so it is likely a read error. The chain is built from TRBV30 and TRBJ1-6; TRBD1 might be the D (5 bases). The germline V and J ends were trimmed by 0 bases and 5 bases, with 14 bases remaining between them. The germline gives CDR1 GTSNPN, CDR2 SVGIG (reference sequence). The CDR3 sequence is 16 residues long. The CDR3 loop is CAWSVTGGPDNSPLHS. Written as DNA, the CDR3 is TGTGCCTGGAGTGTAACCGGGGGACCGGATAATTCACCCCTCCACTCT.

The chain joins TRBV6-1 to TRBJ2-4; 10 bases align to TRBD2. CDR1 and CDR2 from the germline V gene are MNHNS and SASEGT. The CDR3 consists of 15 residues. With V trimmed by 7 bases and J by 1 base, 4 bases remained unmatched. In DNA, the CDR3 is TGTGCCAGCAATCTAGCGGGAGCGGCCAAAAACATTCAGTACTTC. Its protein product is CASNLAGAAKNIQYF.

This clonotype was detected many times. The rearrangement links TRBV5-1 to TRBJ1-2; TRBD1 agrees at 7 bases. Unmatched junction bases numbered 9, after V lost 4 bases and J lost 6 bases. Germline lookup yields CDR1 SGHRS and CDR2 YFSETQ. This CDR3 is 14 amino acids long. CDR3 DNA: TGCGCCAGCAGCCCCGGAGGGGGCGCCCATGGCTACACCTTC. Its protein product is CASSPGGGAHGYTF.

The rearrangement uses TRBV18 and TRBJ2-1; weak D call: TRBD2 (6 bases). V lost 0 bases and J 1 base, leaving 13 bases between the germline ends. The CDR3 is made up of 17 amino acids. The germline V gene has CDR1 KGHSH and CDR2 LQKENI. The CDR3 nucleotides are TGTGCCAGCTCACCACCACTAGCAGGTTCATCCTACAATGAGCAGTTCTTC. It encodes CASSPPLAGSSYNEQFF.

This clonotype occurred many times. The J gene is TRBJ2-5, the V gene TRBV6-1; 7 bases map to TRBD1. The CDR3 is 15 residues long. Trimming took 6 bases from V and 1 from J; bases not matched to a gene: 8. Germline V gene data show CDR1 as MNHNS and CDR2 as SASEGT. CDR3 in DNA: TGTGCCAGCAGGGGCGCACCAGGGGGCCAAGAGACCCAGTACTTC. Translated, it gives CASRGAPGGQETQYF.

This chain joins TRBV11-2 and TRBJ2-3; D might be TRBD2 (6 bases). The V gene's germline CDR1 is SGHAT and CDR2 FQNNGV. Trimming pared 1 base from V and 3 bases from J, leaving 14 bases between. CDR3 length equals 16 residues. The CDR3: CASSLGRDWGTDTQYF. In DNA, the CDR3 is TGTGCCAGCAGCTTAGGGCGGGATTGGGGGACAGATACGCAGTATTTT.

This clonotype showed up just a few times. The chain has TRBV18 and TRBJ2-1; 7 bases agree with TRBD1. Losses at the gene ends were 1 base for V and 0 bases for J; bases not matched to a gene: 3. Per the germline V gene, CDR1 is KGHSH and CDR2 is LQKENI. This CDR3 is built from 16 residues. The DNA for the CDR3 is TGTGCCAGCTCACCACGGGACAGAACCTCCTACAATGAGCAGTTCTTC. It encodes CASSPRDRTSYNEQFF. The full variable domain, its missing parts supplied by reference TRBV18 and TRBJ2-1, is NAGVMQNPRHLVRRRGQEARLRCSPMKGHSHVYWYRQLPEEGLKFMVYLQKENIIDESGMPKERFSAEFPKEGPSILRIQQVVRGDSAAYFCASSPRDRTSYNEQFFGPGTRLTVL.

In this sample, this clonotype turned up a few times. The rearrangement uses TRBV28 and TRBJ1-1, with D perhaps TRBD1 (6 bases). There are 14 residues in the CDR3. Trimming removed 6 bases at V and 4 bases at J, with 15 bases between. Germline values: CDR1 MDHEN, CDR2 SYDVKM. The CDR3 loop reads CASRMLMGATEAFF. The CDR3 DNA follows: TGTGCCAGCAGGATGTTAATGGGGGCCACTGAAGCTTTCTTT.

The chain recombines TRBV29-1 with TRBJ2-6; TRBD2 might be the D (7 bases). The CDR3 has 14 residues. Germline-derived CDR1 and CDR2 are SQVTM and ANQGSEA. Trimming cost V 4 bases and J 4 bases, with 11 bases left between them. The CDR3: CSVGGGAGANVLTF. In DNA, the CDR3 is TGCAGCGTTGGGGGGGGGGCCGGGGCCAACGTCCTGACTTTC.

This clonotype was detected ten times or more. In DNA form, the CDR3 reads TGTGCCAGCAGCTTACAGGGTGAAGTAGGTCAGCCCCAGCATTTT. This sequence encodes CASSLQGEVGQPQHF. This chain joins TRBV11-2 and TRBJ1-5; weak D call: TRBD1 (5 bases). Germline assignment: CDR1 SGHAT and CDR2 FQNNGV. This CDR3 spans 15 amino acids. V shed 2 bases and J shed 6 bases, with 14 bases lying between them.

This chain joins TRBV7-2 and TRBJ1-2; 7 bases fit TRBD1. The CDR3 spans 13 residues. Unmatched junction bases numbered 4, after V lost 5 bases and J lost 4 bases. Germline-derived CDR1 and CDR2 are SGHTA and FQGNSA. CDR3 in amino acids: CASSPWTGYGYTF. CDR3 nucleotide sequence: TGTGCCAGCAGCCCTTGGACAGGCTATGGCTACACCTTC.

This clonotype was counted at least ten times. The chain has TRBV5-1 and TRBJ1-5, with TRBD1 matching 9 bases. The V and J ends lost 2 bases and 1 base, in that order; junction bases with no gene match: 1. The CDR3 totals 15 residues. Germline loops: CDR1 SGHRS, CDR2 YFSETQ. CDR3 region: CASSLQGASNQPQHF. The DNA of the CDR3 is TGCGCCAGCAGCTTACAGGGGGCAAGCAATCAGCCCCAGCATTTT.

This clonotype has just a few counts. The V call is TRBV9, the J call TRBJ2-7; 10 bases are shared with TRBD1. V shed 2 bases, J shed 0 bases, and the junction held 5 bases outside the gene matches. This CDR3 contains 16 residues. CDR1 is SGDLS, CDR2 YYNGEE, per germline. The DNA for the CDR3 is TGTGCCAGCAGCGTCCACCGGGACAGGGGCTCCTACGAGCAGTACTTC. This codes for CASSVHRDRGSYEQYF. The whole variable domain, remainder taken from reference TRBV9 and TRBJ2-7, is DSGVTQTPKHLITATGQRVTLRCSPRSGDLSVYWYQQSLDQGLQFLIQYYNGEERAKGNILERFSAQQFPDLHSELNLSSLELGDSALYFCASSVHRDRGSYEQYFGPGTRLTVT.

This clonotype came up a few times. This rearrangement joins TRBV3-1 to TRBJ2-7; a weak D match, TRBD2 (5 bases). CDR3 length: 13 residues. The V and J ends lost 2 bases and 4 bases respectively, with 9 bases between them. Germline V gives CDR1 LGHDT, CDR2 YNNKEL (reference sequence). The CDR3 sequence is CASSQRGGYEQYF. The DNA of the CDR3 is TGTGCCAGCAGCCAACGAGGAGGTTACGAGCAGTACTTC.

The chain carries TRBV6-1 and TRBJ2-1; TRBD2 matches at 16 bases. With V trimmed by 6 bases and J by 2 bases, 7 bases remained unmatched. The CDR3 runs 18 residues. Germline V lookup: CDR1 MNHNS, CDR2 SASEGT. Here the CDR3 DNA reads TGTGCCAGCAGATTAGGAGGGACTAGCGGGAGGGCCTACAATGAGCAGTTCTTC. Protein: CASRLGGTSGRAYNEQFF.

The J gene is TRBJ1-2, the V gene TRBV7-9; 7 nucleotides agree with TRBD1. Germline lookup yields CDR1 SEHNR and CDR2 FQNEAQ (reference sequence). After removal of 3 bases from V and 0 bases from J, the junction contained 1 base not matched to a gene. The CDR3 is 14 residues long. The DNA of the CDR3 is TGTGCCAGCAGCTTGGGACAGCCTAACTATGGCTACACCTTC. Protein: CASSLGQPNYGYTF.

This clonotype was detected many times. This chain links TRBV2 with TRBJ1-1; D unclear. The CDR3 length is 10 residues. The V and J ends lost 7 bases and 1 base respectively, with 1 base between them. Per germline, CDR1 SNHLY and CDR2 FYNNEI. The CDR3 DNA reads as TGTGCCAGCAAGAACACTGAAGCTTTCTTT. Translation: CASKNTEAFF.

The table lists this clonotype with a few counts. This chain connects TRBV24-1 to TRBJ2-2; D may match TRBD1 or TRBD2 (6 bases each). Deletions cut 3 bases from V and 6 bases from J, with 19 bases between. CDR1 KGHDR and CDR2 SFDVKD come from the germline V gene. This CDR3 contains 17 residues. The DNA of the CDR3 is TGTGCCACCAGTGATCCCGCAAGACAAGGGGGGTCCGGGGAGCTGTTTTTT. Its translation is CATSDPARQGGSGELFF.

The rearrangement uses TRBV20-1 and TRBJ2-7; D is undetermined. This CDR3 has 13 amino acids. Germline V gene lookup returns CDR1 DFQATT and CDR2 SNEGSKA (reference sequence). With 0 bases removed from V and 4 bases from J, the gap between germline ends came to 10 bases. The CDR3 here is CSARDRTIYEQYF. CDR3 nucleotides: TGCAGTGCTAGAGATCGAACTATATACGAGCAGTACTTC.